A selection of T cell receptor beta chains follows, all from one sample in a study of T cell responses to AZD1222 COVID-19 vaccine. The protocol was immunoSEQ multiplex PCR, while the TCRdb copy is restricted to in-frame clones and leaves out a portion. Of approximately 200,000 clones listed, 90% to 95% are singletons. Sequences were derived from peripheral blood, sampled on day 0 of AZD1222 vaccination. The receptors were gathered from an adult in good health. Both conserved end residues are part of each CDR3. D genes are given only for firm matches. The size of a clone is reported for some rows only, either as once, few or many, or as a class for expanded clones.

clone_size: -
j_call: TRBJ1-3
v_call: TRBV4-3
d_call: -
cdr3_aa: CASSQDAAADSGNTIYF
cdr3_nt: TGCGCCAGCAGCCAAGATGCGGCGGCAGACTCTGGAAACACCATATATTTT

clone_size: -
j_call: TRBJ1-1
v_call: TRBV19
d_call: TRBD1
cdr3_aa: CASSIAQGEAFF
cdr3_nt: TGTGCCAGTAGTATAGCACAGGGGGAAGCTTTCTTT

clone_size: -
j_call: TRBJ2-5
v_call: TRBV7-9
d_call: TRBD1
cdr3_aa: CASSLGSGTGVQETQYF
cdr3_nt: TGTGCCAGCAGCTTAGGGTCCGGGACAGGGGTCCAAGAGACCCAGTACTTC

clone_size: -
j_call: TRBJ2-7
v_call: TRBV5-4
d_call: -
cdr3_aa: CASSLGVSYEQYF
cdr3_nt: TGTGCCAGCAGCTTGGGTGTCTCCTACGAGCAGTACTTC

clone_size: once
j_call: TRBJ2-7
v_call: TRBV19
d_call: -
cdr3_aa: CASSAGRHSYEQYF
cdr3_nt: TGTGCCAGTAGTGCGGGACGGCACTCCTACGAGCAGTACTTC

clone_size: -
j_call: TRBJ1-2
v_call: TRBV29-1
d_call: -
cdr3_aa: CSVYSAGRANYGYTF
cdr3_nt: TGCAGCGTTTATTCCGCCGGAAGAGCTAACTATGGCTACACCTTC

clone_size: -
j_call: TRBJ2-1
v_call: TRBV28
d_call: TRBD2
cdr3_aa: CASSLDVGGTLEQFF
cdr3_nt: TGTGCCAGCAGTTTAGATGTGGGGGGGACTCTTGAGCAGTTCTTC

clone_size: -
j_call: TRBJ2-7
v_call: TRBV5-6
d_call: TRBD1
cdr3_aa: CASSDPGQSYEQYF
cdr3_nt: TGTGCCAGCAGCGACCCGGGACAGAGCTACGAGCAGTACTTC

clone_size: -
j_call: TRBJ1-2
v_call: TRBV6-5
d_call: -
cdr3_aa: CASSYSAGEAYGYTF
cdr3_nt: TGTGCCAGCAGTTACTCGGCAGGGGAGGCCTATGGCTACACCTTC

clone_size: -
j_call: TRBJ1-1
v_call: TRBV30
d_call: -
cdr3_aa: CAWTPLQNTEAFF
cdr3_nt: TGTGCCTGGACCCCCTTGCAGAACACTGAAGCTTTCTTT

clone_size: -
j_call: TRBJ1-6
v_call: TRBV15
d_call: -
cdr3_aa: CATSRDQGNSPLHF
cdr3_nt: TGTGCCACCAGCAGAGACCAGGGTAATTCACCCCTCCACTTT

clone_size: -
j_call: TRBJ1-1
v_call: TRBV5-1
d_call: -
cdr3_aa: CASSWTLNTEAFF
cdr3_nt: TGCGCCAGCAGTTGGACACTTAACACTGAAGCTTTCTTT

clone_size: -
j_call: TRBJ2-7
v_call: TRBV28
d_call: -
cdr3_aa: CASRSDTFRHEQYF
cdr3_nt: TGTGCCAGCAGGTCCGACACATTCAGACACGAGCAGTACTTC

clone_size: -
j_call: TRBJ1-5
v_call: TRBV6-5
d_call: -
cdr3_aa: CASNQAEEGGQPQHF
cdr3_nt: TGTGCCAGCAACCAGGCCGAGGAGGGCGGTCAGCCCCAGCATTTT

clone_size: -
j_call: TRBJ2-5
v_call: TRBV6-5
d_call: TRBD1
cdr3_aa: CATYRDRQETQYF
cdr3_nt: TGTGCCACATACCGGGACAGACAAGAGACCCAGTACTTC

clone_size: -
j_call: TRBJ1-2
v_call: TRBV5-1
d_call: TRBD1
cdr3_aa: CASSLEDRGLGGYTF
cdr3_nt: TGCGCCAGCAGCCTGGAGGACAGGGGGCTGGGTGGCTACACCTTC

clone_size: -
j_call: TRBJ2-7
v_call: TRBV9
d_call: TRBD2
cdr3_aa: CASSARSGRSYEQYF
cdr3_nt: TGTGCCAGCAGCGCTAGGAGCGGGAGGAGCTACGAGCAGTACTTC

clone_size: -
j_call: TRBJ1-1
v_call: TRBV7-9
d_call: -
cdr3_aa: CASSMGRFTEAFF
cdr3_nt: TGTGCCAGCAGCATGGGACGGTTCACTGAAGCTTTCTTT

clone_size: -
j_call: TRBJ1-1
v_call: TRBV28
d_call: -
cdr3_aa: CASSGQSPRLSSEAFF
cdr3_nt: TGTGCCAGCAGTGGACAGTCACCGAGGCTTTCTAGTGAAGCTTTCTTT

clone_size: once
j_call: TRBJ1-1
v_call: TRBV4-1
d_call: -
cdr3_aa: CASSPRTAYTEAFF
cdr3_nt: TGCGCCAGCAGCCCTCGGACCGCCTACACTGAAGCTTTCTTT

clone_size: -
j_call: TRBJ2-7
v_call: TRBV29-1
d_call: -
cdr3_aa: CSVELISGSLGEQYF
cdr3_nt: TGCAGCGTCGAGTTGATTAGCGGAAGCTTAGGCGAGCAGTACTTC

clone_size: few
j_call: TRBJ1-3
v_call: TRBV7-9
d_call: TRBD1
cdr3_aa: CASSAGQALGNTIYF
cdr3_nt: TGTGCCAGCAGCGCGGGACAGGCCCTCGGAAACACCATATATTTT

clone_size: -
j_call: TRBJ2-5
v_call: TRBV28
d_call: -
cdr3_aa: CASNLGQETQYF
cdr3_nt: TGTGCCAGCAACCTGGGACAAGAGACCCAGTACTTC

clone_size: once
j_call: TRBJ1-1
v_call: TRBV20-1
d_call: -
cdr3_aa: CSASSTVNTEAFF
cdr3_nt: TGCAGTGCTAGTTCGACAGTTAACACTGAAGCTTTCTTT

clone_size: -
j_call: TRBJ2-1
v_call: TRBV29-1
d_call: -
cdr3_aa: CSVEADEMWQFF
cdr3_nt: TGCAGCGTTGAAGCAGACGAGATGTGGCAGTTCTTC

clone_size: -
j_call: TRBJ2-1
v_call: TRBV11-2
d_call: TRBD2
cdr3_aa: CASSMGLAPNEQFF
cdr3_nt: TGTGCCAGCAGCATGGGACTAGCGCCGAATGAGCAGTTCTTC

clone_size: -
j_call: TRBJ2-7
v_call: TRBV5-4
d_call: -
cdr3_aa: CASSLLGNEQYF
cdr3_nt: TGTGCCAGCAGCTTGTTGGGAAACGAGCAGTACTTC

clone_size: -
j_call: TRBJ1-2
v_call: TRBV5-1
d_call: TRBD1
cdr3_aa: CASSEPGQGQRGYTF
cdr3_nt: TGCGCCAGCAGCGAACCAGGACAGGGGCAGAGAGGCTACACCTTC

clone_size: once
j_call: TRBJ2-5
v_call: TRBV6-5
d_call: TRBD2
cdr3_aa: CASTPGLAGATQYF
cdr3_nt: TGTGCCAGCACGCCAGGCCTAGCGGGTGCGACCCAGTACTTC

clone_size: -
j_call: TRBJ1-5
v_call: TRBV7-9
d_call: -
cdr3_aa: CASSSGKANQPQHF
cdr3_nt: TGTGCCAGCAGCTCGGGGAAGGCCAATCAGCCCCAGCATTTT

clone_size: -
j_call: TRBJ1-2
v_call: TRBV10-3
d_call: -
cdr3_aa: CAISEVWTDTGTGYTF
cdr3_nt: TGTGCCATCAGTGAGGTTTGGACAGATACAGGAACGGGCTACACCTTC

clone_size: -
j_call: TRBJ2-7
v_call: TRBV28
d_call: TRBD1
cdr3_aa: CASNQGQFYEQYF
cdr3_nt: TGTGCCAGCAACCAGGGACAGTTTTACGAGCAGTACTTC

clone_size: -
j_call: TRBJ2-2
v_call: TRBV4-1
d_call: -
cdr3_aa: CASSQEVPATGELFF
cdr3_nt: TGCGCCAGCAGCCAAGAGGTACCGGCCACCGGGGAGCTGTTTTTT

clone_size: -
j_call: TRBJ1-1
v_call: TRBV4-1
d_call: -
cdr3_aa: CASSQDSLGPLNTEAFF
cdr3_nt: TGCGCCAGCAGCCAAGATTCCCTGGGACCCCTGAACACTGAAGCTTTCTTT

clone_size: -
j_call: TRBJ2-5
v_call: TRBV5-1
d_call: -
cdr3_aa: CASSPSFLTETQYF
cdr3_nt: TGCGCCAGCAGCCCAAGTTTTCTCACAGAGACCCAGTACTTC

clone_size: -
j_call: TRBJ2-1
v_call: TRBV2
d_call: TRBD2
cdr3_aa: CANQQGTSTDGEQFF
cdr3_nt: TGTGCCAACCAACAGGGGACTAGCACGGACGGTGAGCAGTTCTTC

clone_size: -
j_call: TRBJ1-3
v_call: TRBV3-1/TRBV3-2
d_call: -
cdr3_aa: CASSQEGSGNTIYF
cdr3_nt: TGTGCCAGCAGCCAAGAAGGCTCTGGAAACACCATATATTTT

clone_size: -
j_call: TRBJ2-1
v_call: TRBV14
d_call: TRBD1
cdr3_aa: CASSQDRGLLVYNEQFF
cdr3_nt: TGTGCCAGCAGCCAGGACAGGGGGCTCTTAGTCTACAATGAGCAGTTCTTC

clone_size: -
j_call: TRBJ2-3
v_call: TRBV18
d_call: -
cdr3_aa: CASSKQGETDTQYF
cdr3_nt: TGTGCCAGCTCTAAACAGGGAGAGACAGATACGCAGTATTTT

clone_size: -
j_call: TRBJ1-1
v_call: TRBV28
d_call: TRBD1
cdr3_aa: CASSRTGQGYTEAFF
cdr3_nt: TGTGCCAGCAGCCGAACGGGACAGGGTTACACTGAAGCTTTCTTT

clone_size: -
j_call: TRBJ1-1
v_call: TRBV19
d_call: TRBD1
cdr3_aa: CASSNRQGVRTEAFF
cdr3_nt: TGTGCCAGTAGTAATCGACAGGGAGTGAGGACTGAAGCTTTCTTT

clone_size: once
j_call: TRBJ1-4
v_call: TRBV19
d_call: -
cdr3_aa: CASSIRPVLDEKLFF
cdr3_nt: TGTGCCAGTAGTATACGGCCAGTTTTGGATGAAAAACTGTTTTTT

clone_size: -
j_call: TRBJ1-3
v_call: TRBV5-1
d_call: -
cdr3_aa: CASSPNPELRNTIYF
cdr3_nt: TGCGCCAGCAGCCCTAACCCCGAGCTTAGAAACACCATATATTTT

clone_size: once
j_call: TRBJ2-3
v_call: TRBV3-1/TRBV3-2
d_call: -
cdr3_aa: CASSYRDIRTDTQYF
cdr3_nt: TGTGCCAGCAGCTACCGGGACATCCGCACAGATACGCAGTATTTT